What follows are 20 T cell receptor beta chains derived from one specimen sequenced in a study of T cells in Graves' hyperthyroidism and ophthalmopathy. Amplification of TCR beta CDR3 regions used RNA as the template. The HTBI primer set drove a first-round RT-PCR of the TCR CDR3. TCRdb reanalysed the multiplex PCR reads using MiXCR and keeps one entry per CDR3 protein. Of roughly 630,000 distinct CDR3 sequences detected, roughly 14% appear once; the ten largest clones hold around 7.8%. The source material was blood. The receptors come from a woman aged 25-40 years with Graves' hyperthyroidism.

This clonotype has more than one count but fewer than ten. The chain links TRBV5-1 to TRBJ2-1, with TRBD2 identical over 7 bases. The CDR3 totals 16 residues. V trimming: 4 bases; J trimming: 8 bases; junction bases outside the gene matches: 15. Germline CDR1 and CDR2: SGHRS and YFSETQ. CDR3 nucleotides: TGCGCCAGCAGCCCCCTGTCGCGGGAGCTCGGGGATGAGCAGTTCTTC. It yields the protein CASSPLSRELGDEQFF.

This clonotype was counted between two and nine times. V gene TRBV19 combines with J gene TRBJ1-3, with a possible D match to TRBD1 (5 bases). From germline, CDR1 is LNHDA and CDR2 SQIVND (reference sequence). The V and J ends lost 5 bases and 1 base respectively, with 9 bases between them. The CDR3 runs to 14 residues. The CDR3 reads CASSSRTSGNTIYF. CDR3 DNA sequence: TGTGCCAGTAGTTCTAGGACATCTGGAAACACCATATATTTT.

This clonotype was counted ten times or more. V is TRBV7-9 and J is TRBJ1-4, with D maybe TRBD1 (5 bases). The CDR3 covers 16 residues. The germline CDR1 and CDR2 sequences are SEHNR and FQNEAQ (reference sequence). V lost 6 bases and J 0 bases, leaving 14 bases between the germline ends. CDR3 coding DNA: TGTGCCAGCAGTCATGGGGGAACATCAACTAATGAAAAACTGTTTTTT. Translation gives CASSHGGTSTNEKLFF.

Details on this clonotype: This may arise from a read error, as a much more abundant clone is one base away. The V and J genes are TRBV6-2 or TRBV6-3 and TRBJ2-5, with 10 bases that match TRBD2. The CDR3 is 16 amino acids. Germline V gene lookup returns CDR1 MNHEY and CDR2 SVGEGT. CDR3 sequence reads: CAGSRPTSGRQETQYF. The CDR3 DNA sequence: TGTGCCGGCAGTCGACCGACTAGCGGGCGACAAGAGACCCAGTACTTC.

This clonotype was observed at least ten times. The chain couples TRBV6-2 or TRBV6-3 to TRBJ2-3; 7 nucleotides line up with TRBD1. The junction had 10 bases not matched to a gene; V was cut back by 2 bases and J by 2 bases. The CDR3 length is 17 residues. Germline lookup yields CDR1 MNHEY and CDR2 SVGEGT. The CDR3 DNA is TGTGCCAGCAGTTACACTCGAACAGGGGCCTACACAGATACGCAGTATTTT. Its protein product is CASSYTRTGAYTDTQYF.

The CDR3 coding sequence is TGTGCCAGCAGTTCTCCGGGACAGGGGGCCCCCTCACCCATGAACACTGAAGCTTTCTTT. This codes for CASSSPGQGAPSPMNTEAFF. The J gene is TRBJ1-1, the V gene TRBV28, with 12 positions matching TRBD1. The V and J ends lost 4 bases and 0 bases, in that order; junction bases with no gene match: 15. The germline V gene encodes CDR1 MDHEN and CDR2 SYDVKM. This CDR3 has 20 residues.

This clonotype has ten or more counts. The CDR3: CASNPKGVTQYF. The CDR3 DNA follows: TGTGCCAGCAACCCAAAGGGGGTTACGCAGTATTTT. The genes are TRBV7-9 and TRBJ2-3, with a tentative D call TRBD1 (6 bases). The CDR3 loop spans 12 amino acids. The germline V gene encodes CDR1 SEHNR and CDR2 FQNEAQ (reference sequence). The V end was cut by 7 bases, the J end by 8 bases, with 13 bases between.

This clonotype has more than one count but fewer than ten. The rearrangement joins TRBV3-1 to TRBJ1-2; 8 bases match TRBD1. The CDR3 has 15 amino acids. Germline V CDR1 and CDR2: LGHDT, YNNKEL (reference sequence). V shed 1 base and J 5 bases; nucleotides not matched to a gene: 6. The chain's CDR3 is CASSQGTGYGYGYTF. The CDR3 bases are TGTGCCAGCAGCCAAGGGACAGGGTATGGTTATGGCTACACCTTC.

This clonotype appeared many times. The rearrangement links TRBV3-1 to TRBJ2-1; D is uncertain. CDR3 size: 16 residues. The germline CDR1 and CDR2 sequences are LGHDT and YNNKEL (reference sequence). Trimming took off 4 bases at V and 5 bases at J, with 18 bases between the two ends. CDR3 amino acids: CASSPDGAIHDNEQFF. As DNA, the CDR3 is TGTGCCAGCAGCCCAGATGGCGCGATTCACGACAATGAGCAGTTCTTC.

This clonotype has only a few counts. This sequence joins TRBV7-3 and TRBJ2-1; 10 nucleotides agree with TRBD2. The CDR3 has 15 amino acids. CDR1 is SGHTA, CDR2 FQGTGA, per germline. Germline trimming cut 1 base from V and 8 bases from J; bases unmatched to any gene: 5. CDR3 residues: CASSLSLAGDDEQFF. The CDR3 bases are TGTGCCAGCAGCTTAAGTCTAGCGGGAGATGATGAGCAGTTCTTC.

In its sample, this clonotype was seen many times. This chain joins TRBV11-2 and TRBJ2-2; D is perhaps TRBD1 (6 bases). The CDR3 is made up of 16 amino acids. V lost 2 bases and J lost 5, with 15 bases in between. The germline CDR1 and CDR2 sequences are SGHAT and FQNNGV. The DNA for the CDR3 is TGTGCCAGCAGCTTACTTTTGGGGGCCCCAACCGGGGAGCTGTTTTTT. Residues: CASSLLLGAPTGELFF.

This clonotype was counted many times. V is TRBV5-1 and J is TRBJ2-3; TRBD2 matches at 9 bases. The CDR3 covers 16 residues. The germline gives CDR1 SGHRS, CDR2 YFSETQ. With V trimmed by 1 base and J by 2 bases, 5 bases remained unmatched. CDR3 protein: CASSLTTSGVTDTQYF. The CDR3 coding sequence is TGCGCCAGCAGCTTGACGACTAGCGGAGTCACAGATACGCAGTATTTT.

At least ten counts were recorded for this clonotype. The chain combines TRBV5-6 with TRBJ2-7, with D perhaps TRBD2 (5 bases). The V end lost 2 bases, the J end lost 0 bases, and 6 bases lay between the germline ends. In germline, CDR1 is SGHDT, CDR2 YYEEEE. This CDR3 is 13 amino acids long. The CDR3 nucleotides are TGTGCCAGCAGCTTCAGCGGCTCCTACGAGCAGTACTTC. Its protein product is CASSFSGSYEQYF. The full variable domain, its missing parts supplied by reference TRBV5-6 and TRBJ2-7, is DAGVTQSPTHLIKTRGQQVTLRCSPKSGHDTVSWYQQALGQGPQFIFQYYEEEERQRGNFPDRFSGHQFPNYSSELNVNALLLGDSALYLCASSFSGSYEQYFGPGTRLTVT.

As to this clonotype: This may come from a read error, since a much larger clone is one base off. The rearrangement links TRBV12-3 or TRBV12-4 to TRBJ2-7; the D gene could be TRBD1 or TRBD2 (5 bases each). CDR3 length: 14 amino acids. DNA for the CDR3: TGTGCCGGCAGCCTATGGGACGGTACCTACGAGCAGTACTTC. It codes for CAGSLWDGTYEQYF.

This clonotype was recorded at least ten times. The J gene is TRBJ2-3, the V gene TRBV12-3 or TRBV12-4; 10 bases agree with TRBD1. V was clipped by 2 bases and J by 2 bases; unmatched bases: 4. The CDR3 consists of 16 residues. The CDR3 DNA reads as TGTGCCAGCAGTTTAAGGACAGGGGGGGCCACAGATACGCAGTATTTT. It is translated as CASSLRTGGATDTQYF.

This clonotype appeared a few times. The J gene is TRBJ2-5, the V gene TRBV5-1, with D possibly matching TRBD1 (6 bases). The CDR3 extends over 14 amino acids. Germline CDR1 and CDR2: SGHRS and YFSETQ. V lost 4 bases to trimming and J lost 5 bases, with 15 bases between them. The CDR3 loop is CASSPAGERETQYF. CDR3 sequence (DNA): TGCGCCAGCAGCCCCGCAGGGGAACGGGAGACCCAGTACTTC. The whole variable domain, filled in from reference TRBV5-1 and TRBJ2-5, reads KAGVTQTPRYLIKTRGQQVTLSCSPISGHRSVSWYQQTPGQGLQFLFEYFSETQRNKGNFPGRFSGRQFSNSRSEMNVSTLELGDSALYLCASSPAGERETQYFGPGTRLLVL.

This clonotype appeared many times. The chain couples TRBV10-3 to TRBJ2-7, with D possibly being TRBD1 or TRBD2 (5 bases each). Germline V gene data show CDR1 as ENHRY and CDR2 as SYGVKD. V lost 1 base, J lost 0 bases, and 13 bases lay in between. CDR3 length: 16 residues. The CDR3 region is CAISEYGGRTSYEQYF. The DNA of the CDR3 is TGTGCCATCAGTGAGTATGGGGGACGGACCTCCTACGAGCAGTACTTC.

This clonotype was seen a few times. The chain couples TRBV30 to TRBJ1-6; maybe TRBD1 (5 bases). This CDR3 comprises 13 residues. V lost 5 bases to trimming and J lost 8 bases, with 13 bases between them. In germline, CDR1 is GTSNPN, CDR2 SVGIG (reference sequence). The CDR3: CAWVAGRDSPLHF. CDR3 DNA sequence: TGTGCCTGGGTGGCGGGCAGGGATTCACCCCTCCACTTT. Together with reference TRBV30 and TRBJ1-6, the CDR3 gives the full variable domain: SQTIHQWPATLVQPVGSPLSLECTVEGTSNPNLYWYRQAAGRGLQLLFYSVGIGQISSEVPQNLSASRPQDRQFILSSKKLLLSDSGFYLCAWVAGRDSPLHFGNGTRLTVT.

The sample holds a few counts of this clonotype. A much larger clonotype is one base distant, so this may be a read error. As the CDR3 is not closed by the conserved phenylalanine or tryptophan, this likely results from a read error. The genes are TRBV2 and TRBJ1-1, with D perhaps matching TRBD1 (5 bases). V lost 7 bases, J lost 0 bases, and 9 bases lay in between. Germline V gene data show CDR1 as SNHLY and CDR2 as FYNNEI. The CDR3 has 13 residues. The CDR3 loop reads CASKRGLNTEAFL. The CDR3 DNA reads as TGTGCCAGCAAGAGGGGCCTGAACACTGAAGCTTTCCTT.

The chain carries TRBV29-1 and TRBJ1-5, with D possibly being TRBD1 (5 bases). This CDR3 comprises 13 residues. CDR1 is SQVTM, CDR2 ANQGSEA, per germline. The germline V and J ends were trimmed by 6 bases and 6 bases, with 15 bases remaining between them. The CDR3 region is CSVLPQGGQPQHF. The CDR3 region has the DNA TGCAGCGTCCTCCCGCAGGGCGGTCAGCCCCAGCATTTT.